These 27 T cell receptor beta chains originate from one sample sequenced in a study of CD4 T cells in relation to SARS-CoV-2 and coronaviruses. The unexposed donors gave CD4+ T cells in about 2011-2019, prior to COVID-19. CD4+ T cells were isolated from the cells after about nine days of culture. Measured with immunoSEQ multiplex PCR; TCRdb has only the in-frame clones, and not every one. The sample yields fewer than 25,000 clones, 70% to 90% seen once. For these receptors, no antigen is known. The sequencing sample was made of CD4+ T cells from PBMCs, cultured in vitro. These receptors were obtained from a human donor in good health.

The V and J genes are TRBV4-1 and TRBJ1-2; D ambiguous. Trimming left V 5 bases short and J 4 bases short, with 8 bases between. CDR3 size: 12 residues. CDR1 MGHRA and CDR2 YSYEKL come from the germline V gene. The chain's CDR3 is CASSSQAYGYTF. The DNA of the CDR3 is TGCGCCAGCAGCTCCCAGGCCTATGGCTACACCTTC.

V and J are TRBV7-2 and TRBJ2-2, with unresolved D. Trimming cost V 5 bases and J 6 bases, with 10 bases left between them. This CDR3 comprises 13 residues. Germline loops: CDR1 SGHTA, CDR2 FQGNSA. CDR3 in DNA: TGTGCCAGCAGCGCGGTTGGGTCCGGGGAGCTGTTTTTT. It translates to CASSAVGSGELFF.

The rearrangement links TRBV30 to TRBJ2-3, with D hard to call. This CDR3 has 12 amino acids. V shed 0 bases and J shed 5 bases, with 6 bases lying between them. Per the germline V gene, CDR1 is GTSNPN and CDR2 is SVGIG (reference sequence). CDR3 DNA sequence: TGTGCCTGGAGTGTCTCAGTAGATACGCAGTATTTT. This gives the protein CAWSVSVDTQYF.

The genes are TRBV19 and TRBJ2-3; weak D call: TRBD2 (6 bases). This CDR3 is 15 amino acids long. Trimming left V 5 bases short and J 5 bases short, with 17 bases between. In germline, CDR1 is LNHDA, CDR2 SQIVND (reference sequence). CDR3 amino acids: CASSPWPAGLDTQYF. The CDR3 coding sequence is TGTGCCAGTAGTCCCTGGCCAGCGGGTTTAGATACGCAGTATTTT.

The CDR3 protein is CASSLAVNEQFF. CDR3 coding DNA: TGTGCCAGCAGTTTAGCGGTCAATGAGCAGTTCTTC. This rearrangement joins TRBV6-5 to TRBJ2-1; a weak D match, TRBD2 (6 bases). The CDR3 runs 12 residues. CDR1 is MNHEY, CDR2 SVGAGI, per germline. The ends were cut back, 4 bases at V and 6 bases at J, with 7 bases in the middle.

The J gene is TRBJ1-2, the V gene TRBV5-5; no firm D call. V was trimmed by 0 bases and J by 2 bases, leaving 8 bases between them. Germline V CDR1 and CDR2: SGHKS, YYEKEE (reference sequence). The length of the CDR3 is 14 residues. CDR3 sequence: CASSLDGGNYGYTF. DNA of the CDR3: TGTGCCAGCAGCTTGGATGGAGGGAACTATGGCTACACCTTC.

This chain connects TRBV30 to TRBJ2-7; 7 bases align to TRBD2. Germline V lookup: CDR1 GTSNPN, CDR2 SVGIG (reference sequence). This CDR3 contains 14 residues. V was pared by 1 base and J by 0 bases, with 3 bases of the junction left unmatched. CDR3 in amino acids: CAWSDGGSSYEQYF. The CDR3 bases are TGTGCCTGGAGTGACGGCGGGAGCTCCTACGAGCAGTACTTC.

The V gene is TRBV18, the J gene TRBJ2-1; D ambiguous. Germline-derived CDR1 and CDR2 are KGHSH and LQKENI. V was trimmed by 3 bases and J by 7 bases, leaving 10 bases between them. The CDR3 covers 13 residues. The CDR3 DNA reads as TGTGCCAGCTCACCGGGCTCCCGTAATGAGCAGTTCTTC. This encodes CASSPGSRNEQFF.

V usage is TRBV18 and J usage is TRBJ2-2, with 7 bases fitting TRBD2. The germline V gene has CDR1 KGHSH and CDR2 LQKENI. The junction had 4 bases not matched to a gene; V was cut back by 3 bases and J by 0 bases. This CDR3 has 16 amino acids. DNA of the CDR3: TGTGCCAGCTCACCTCCGGGGGGTTCGAACACCGGGGAGCTGTTTTTT. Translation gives CASSPPGGSNTGELFF.

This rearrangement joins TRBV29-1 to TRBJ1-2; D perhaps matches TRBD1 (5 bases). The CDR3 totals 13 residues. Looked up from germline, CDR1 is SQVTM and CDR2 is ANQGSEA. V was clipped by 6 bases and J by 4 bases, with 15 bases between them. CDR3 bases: TGCAGCGTCTCATTGGGGCAGGGCTATGGCTACACCTTC. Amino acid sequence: CSVSLGQGYGYTF.

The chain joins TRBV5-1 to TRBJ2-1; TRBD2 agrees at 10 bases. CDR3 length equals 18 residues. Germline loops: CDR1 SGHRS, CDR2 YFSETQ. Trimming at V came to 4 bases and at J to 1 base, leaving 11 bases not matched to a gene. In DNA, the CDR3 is TGCGCCAGCAGCCCCGCGCCACTAGCGGGGATATCCTACAATGAGCAGTTCTTC. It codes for CASSPAPLAGISYNEQFF.

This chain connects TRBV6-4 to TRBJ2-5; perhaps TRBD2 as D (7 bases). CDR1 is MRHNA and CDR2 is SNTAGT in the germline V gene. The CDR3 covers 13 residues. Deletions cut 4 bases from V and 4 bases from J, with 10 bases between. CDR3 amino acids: CASSGGGVETQYF. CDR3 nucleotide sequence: TGTGCCAGCAGTGGAGGGGGGGTAGAGACCCAGTACTTC.

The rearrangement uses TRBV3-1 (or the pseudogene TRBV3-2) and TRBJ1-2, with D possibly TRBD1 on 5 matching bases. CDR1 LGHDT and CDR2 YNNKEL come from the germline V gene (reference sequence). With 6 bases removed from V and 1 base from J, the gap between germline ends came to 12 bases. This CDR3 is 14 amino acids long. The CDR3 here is CASSVDSFNYGYTF. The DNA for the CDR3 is TGTGCCAGCAGTGTCGACAGTTTTAACTATGGCTACACCTTC.

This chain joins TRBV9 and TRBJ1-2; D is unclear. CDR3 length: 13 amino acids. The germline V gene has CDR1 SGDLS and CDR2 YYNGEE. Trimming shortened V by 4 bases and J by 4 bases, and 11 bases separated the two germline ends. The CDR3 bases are TGTGCCAGCAGCAAGTCGGGGAGCTATGGCTACACCTTC. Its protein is CASSKSGSYGYTF.

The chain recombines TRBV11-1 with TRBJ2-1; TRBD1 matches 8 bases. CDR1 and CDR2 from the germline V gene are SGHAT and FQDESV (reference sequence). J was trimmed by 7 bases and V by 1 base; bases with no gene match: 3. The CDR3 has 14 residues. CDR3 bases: TGTGCCAGCAGCTTAGACAGGGGGTATAATGAGCAGTTCTTC. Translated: CASSLDRGYNEQFF.

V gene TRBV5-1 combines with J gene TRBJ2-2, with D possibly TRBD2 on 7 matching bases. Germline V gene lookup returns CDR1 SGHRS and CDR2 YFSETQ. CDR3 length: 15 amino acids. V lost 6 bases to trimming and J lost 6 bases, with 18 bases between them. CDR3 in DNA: TGCGCCAGCACCGACGACCTAGGGGGGGCCGGGGAGCTGTTTTTT. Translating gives CASTDDLGGAGELFF.

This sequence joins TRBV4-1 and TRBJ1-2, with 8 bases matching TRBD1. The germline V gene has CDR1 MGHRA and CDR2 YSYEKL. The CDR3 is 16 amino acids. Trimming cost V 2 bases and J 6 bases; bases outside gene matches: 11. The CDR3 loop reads CASSQLGGSRGHGYTF. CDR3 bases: TGCGCCAGCAGCCAACTGGGGGGAAGCAGGGGGCATGGCTACACCTTC.

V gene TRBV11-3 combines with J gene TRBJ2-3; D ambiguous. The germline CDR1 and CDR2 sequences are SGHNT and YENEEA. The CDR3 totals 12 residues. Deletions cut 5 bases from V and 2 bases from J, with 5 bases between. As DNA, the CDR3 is TGTGCCAGCAGCCGGGCCACAGATACGCAGTATTTT. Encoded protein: CASSRATDTQYF.

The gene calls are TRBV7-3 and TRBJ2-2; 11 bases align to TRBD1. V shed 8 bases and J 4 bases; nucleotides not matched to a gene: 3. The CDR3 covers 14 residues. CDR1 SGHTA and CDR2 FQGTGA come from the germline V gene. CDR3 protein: CASQGQGATGELFF. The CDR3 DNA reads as TGTGCCAGCCAAGGACAGGGGGCCACCGGGGAGCTGTTTTTT.

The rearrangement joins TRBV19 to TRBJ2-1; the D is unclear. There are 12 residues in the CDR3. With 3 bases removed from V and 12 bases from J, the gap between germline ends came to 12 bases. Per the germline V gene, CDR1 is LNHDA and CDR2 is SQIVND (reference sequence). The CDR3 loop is CASSIGRGGQFF. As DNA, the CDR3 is TGTGCCAGTAGTATCGGCCGAGGCGGGCAGTTCTTC.

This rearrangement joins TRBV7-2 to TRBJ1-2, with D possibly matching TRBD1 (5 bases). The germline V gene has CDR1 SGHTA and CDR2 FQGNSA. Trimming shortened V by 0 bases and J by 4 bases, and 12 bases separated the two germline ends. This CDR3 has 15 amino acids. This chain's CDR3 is CASSLALPGSYGYTF. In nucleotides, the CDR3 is TGTGCCAGCAGCTTAGCGCTGCCAGGGAGCTATGGCTACACCTTC.

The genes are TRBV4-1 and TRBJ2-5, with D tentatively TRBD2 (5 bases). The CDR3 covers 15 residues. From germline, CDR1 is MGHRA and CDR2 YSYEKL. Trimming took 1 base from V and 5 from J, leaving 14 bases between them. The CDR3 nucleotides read TGCGCCAGCAGCCAAGGGACTCTAGGCGCCGAGACCCAGTACTTC. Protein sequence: CASSQGTLGAETQYF.

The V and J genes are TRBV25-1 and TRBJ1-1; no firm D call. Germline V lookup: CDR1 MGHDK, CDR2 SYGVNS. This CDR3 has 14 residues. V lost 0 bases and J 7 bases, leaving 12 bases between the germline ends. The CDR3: CASSEYPNSHEAFF. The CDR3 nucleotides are TGTGCCAGCAGTGAATATCCTAACAGTCATGAAGCTTTCTTT.

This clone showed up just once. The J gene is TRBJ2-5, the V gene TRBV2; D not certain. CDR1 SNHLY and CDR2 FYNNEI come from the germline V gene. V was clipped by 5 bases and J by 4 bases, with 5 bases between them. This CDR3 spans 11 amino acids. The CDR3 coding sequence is TGTGCCAGCAGTTATGGAGAGACCCAGTACTTC. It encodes CASSYGETQYF.

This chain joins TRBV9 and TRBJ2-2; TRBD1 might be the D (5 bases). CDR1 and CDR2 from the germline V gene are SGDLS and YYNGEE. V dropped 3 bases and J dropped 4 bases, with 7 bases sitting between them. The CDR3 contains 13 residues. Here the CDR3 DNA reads TGTGCCAGCAGCGCGGACATCACCGGGGAGCTGTTTTTT. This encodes CASSADITGELFF.

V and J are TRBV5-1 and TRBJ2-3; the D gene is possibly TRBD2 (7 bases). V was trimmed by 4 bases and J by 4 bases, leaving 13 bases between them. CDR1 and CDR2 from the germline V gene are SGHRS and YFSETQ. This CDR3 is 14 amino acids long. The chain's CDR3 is CASSELGGADTQYF. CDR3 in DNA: TGCGCCAGCAGCGAACTAGGGGGGGCAGATACGCAGTATTTT.

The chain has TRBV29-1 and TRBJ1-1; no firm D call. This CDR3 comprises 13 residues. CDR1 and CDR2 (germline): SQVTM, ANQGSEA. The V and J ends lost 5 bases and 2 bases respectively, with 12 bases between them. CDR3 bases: TGCAGCGTTCTGTACAGCTCAAACACTGAAGCTTTCTTT. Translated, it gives CSVLYSSNTEAFF.